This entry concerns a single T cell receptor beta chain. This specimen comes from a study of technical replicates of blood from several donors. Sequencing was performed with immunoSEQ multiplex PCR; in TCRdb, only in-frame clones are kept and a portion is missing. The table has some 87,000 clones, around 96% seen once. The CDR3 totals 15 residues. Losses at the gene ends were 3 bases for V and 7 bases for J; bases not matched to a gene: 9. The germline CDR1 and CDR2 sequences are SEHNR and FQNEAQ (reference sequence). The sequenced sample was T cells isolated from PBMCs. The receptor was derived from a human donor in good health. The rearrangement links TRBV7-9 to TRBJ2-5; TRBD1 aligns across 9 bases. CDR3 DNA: TGTGCCAGCAGCTTGGAAACCGGGACAGGGCTGACCCAGTACTTC. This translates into CASSLETGTGLTQYF. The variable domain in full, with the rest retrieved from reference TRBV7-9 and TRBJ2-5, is DTGVSQNPRHKITKRGQNVTFRCDPISEHNRLYWYRQTLGQGPEFLTYFQNEAQLEKSRLLSDRFSAERPKGSFSTLEIQRTEQGDSAMYLCASSLETGTGLTQYFGPGTRLLVL.